A selection of T cell receptor beta chains follows, all from one sample in a study of blood T cell repertoires in COVID-19. Libraries were prepared by immunoSEQ multiplex PCR; TCRdb keeps only in-frame clonotypes and omits some of them. The table lists some 22,000 clones, roughly 91% of them singletons. Sequencing used peripheral blood. The origin of the receptors is a man aged 70-80 years with COVID-19, enrolled during active disease. Each CDR3 is given with its conserved first and last residue.

V gene: TRBV5-4; J gene: TRBJ2-1; CDR3 protein: CASSLEGTGDNEQFF
V gene: TRBV27; J gene: TRBJ2-3; CDR3 protein: CASSREGDGDTQYF
V gene: TRBV9; J gene: TRBJ2-1; CDR3 protein: CASSPPTSGSYNEQFF
V gene: TRBV5-1; J gene: TRBJ1-4; CDR3 protein: CASSLADGAREKLFF
V gene: TRBV19; J gene: TRBJ1-5; CDR3 protein: CASTLLPRGPEGYGNQPQHF
V gene: TRBV7-8; J gene: TRBJ2-1; CDR3 protein: CASSLRDRGPYNEQFF
V gene: TRBV6-2/TRBV6-3; J gene: TRBJ1-2; CDR3 protein: CASSLTGGVGYTF
V gene: TRBV6-5; J gene: TRBJ2-7; CDR3 protein: CASSLRGAYEQYF
V gene: TRBV7-6; J gene: TRBJ2-1; CDR3 protein: CASRQLAGHEQFF
V gene: TRBV12-3/TRBV12-4; J gene: TRBJ1-2; CDR3 protein: CAIMDHRGRGYTF
V gene: TRBV5-1; J gene: TRBJ1-5; CDR3 protein: CASSPGTGSQPQHF
V gene: TRBV6-6; J gene: TRBJ2-7; CDR3 protein: CASSYDRAWEQYF
V gene: TRBV5-1; J gene: TRBJ1-6; CDR3 protein: CASSRTGVGSPLHF
V gene: TRBV5-1; J gene: TRBJ1-2; CDR3 protein: CASSLVPGSYGYTF
V gene: TRBV7-9; J gene: TRBJ1-4; CDR3 protein: CASSNQGKNEKLFF
V gene: TRBV4-1; J gene: TRBJ2-1; CDR3 protein: CASSQYSGRSYNEQFF
V gene: TRBV6-5; J gene: TRBJ2-7; CDR3 protein: CASSYVSSGRHYEQYF
V gene: TRBV7-9; J gene: TRBJ2-5; CDR3 protein: CASSYHRGEETQYF
V gene: TRBV5-4; J gene: TRBJ2-5; CDR3 protein: CASSPGSASGETQYF
V gene: TRBV5-1; J gene: TRBJ2-1; CDR3 protein: CASSSGLEEFF
V gene: TRBV7-9; J gene: TRBJ1-1; CDR3 protein: CASSRSGTINTEAFF
V gene: TRBV27; J gene: TRBJ2-4; CDR3 protein: CASSFRTSGSGTKNIQYF
V gene: TRBV11-2; J gene: TRBJ2-7; CDR3 protein: CASSLVPPGGNSYEQYF
V gene: TRBV19; J gene: TRBJ1-1; CDR3 protein: CASSLTVYNEAFF
V gene: TRBV27; J gene: TRBJ2-2; CDR3 protein: CASSLIGSGGTGELFF
V gene: TRBV6-5; J gene: TRBJ1-1; CDR3 protein: CASSRTGEAFF
V gene: TRBV14; J gene: TRBJ2-1; CDR3 protein: CASSPWVREGQNFNEQFF
V gene: TRBV6-5; J gene: TRBJ1-5; CDR3 protein: CASSLRQNNQPQHF
V gene: TRBV19; J gene: TRBJ2-5; CDR3 protein: CASSINRAKGETQYF
V gene: TRBV11-2; J gene: TRBJ2-5; CDR3 protein: CASSLVIGGPGETQYF
V gene: TRBV7-9; J gene: TRBJ2-7; CDR3 protein: CASSASQTDEQYF
V gene: TRBV15; J gene: TRBJ1-1; CDR3 protein: CATSKGSWRTEAFF
V gene: TRBV18; J gene: TRBJ2-3; CDR3 protein: CASSPPGSGWTQYF
V gene: TRBV5-1; J gene: TRBJ2-1; CDR3 protein: CASSSGQGGLLYNEQFF
V gene: TRBV6-1; J gene: TRBJ2-3; CDR3 protein: CASSERLGQGGNTQYF
V gene: TRBV29-1; J gene: TRBJ2-1; CDR3 protein: CSVEGSYRSSYNEQFF
V gene: TRBV7-2; J gene: TRBJ1-2; CDR3 protein: CASSLPPGYYGYTF
V gene: TRBV11-2; J gene: TRBJ1-1; CDR3 protein: CASSFRAGARGTEAFF
V gene: TRBV5-1; J gene: TRBJ1-1; CDR3 protein: CASSLEQGTEAFF
V gene: TRBV30; J gene: TRBJ1-5; CDR3 protein: CAWSSGTLSNQPQHF
V gene: TRBV19; J gene: TRBJ2-7; CDR3 protein: CASRRSSGQGYEQYF
V gene: TRBV6-6; J gene: TRBJ1-5; CDR3 protein: CASSYSGGQINQPQHF
V gene: TRBV7-2; J gene: TRBJ2-7; CDR3 protein: CASSGGGTSGHEQYF
V gene: TRBV6-5; J gene: TRBJ1-6; CDR3 protein: CASEPGQFNSPLHF
V gene: TRBV21-1; J gene: TRBJ2-1; CDR3 protein: CASSKPRWAFAVGTGKANEQFF